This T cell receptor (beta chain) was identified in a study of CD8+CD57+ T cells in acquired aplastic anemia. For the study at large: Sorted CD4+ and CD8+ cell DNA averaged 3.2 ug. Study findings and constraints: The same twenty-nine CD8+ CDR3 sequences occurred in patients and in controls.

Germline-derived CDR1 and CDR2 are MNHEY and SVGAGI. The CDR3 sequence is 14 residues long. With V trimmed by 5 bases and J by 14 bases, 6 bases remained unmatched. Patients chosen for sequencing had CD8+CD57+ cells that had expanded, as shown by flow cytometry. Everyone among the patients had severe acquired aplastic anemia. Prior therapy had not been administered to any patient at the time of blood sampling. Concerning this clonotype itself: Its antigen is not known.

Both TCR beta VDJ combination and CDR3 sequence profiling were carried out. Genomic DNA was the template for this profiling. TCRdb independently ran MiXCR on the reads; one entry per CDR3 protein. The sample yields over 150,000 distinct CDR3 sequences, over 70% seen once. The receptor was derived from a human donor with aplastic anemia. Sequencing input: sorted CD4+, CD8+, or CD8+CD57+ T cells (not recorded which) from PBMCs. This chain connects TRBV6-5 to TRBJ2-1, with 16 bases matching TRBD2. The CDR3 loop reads CASSTGTSGGAEFF. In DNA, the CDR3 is TGTGCCAGCAGTACTGGGACTAGCGGGGGGGCCGAGTTCTTC.